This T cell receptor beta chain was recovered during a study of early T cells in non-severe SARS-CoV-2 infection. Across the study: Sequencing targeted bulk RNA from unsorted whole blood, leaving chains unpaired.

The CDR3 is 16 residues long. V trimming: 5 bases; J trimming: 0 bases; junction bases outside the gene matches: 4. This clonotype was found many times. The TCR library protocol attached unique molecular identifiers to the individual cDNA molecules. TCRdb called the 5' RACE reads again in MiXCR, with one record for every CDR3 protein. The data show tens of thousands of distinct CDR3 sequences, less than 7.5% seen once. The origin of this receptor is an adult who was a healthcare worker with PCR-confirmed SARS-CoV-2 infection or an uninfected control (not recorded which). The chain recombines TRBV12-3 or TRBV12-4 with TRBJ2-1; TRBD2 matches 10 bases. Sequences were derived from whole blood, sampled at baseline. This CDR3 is CASSPRTSGSYNEQFF. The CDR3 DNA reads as TGTGCCAGCAGTCCCCGGACTAGCGGCTCCTACAATGAGCAGTTCTTC.